The clone carrying this T cell receptor beta chain was counted only a few times. The data derive from a study of blood T cells in healthy people across ages. Germline CDR1 reads MNHEY; CDR2 reads SVGAGI. V trimming: 2 bases; J trimming: 0 bases; junction bases outside the gene matches: 13. This CDR3 region has 19 residues. The second PCR ran roughly 6 to 11 cycles with a sample-barcoded 5' primer and J-beta primers. Each CDR3 protein gets one entry after TCRdb re-called the 5' RACE reads with MiXCR. The repertoire holds some 880,000 distinct CDR3 sequences, with 36% as singletons. Sequenced input: blood. The chain links TRBV6-5 to TRBJ2-3, with 8 bases matching TRBD2. The TCR sequence derives from a man younger than 30 in good health. This CDR3 is CASSYLIIGGASSTDTQYF. CDR3 nucleotide sequence: TGTGCCAGCAGTTACCTGATAATCGGGGGGGCCTCTAGCACAGATACGCAGTATTTT.